This TCR beta chain is from a study of blood T cell dynamics during melanoma immunotherapy. Time point reported: pre-treatment baseline. Clones were sequenced by immunoSEQ multiplex PCR, and TCRdb holds only the in-frame ones, with some missing. The table includes approximately 180 clones, about 93% detected once. The CDR3 sequence is 15 residues long. Germline V gene lookup returns CDR1 KGHSY and CDR2 FQNENV. V was trimmed by 0 bases and J by 1 base, leaving 6 bases between them. The material sequenced was naive CD8+ T cells from blood, taken from a patient treated with checkpoint blockade. J is TRBJ1-4 and V is TRBV16; D unclear. The clonotype was recovered from a human donor with melanoma. CDR3 in amino acids: CASSQSAGTNEKLFF. The CDR3, as DNA: TGTGCCAGCAGCCAATCCGCAGGAACTAATGAAAAACTGTTTTTT.